This passage covers 9 T cell receptor beta chains from one sample sequenced in a study of CD8+CD57+ T cells in acquired aplastic anemia. Patients chosen for sequencing had shown CD8+CD57+ cell expansion by flow cytometry. Genomic DNA acted as the template from which TCR beta VDJ combination and CDR3 sequence profiling were carried out. TCRdb analysed the reads with MiXCR anew, one entry per CDR3 protein. This sample yields about 470,000 distinct CDR3 sequences, of which less than 35% are seen a single time; less than 0.85% belongs to the top ten. The sequenced material came from sorted CD4+, CD8+, or CD8+CD57+ T cells (not recorded which) from PBMCs. The receptors shown here come from a human donor with aplastic anemia.

With regard to this clonotype: This sequence may be a read error, since a much larger clone differs from it by one base. This chain joins TRBV24-1 and TRBJ2-3; D is unresolved. Germline V gene lookup returns CDR1 KGHDR and CDR2 SFDVKD. V lost 0 bases, J lost 4 bases, and 10 bases lay in between. CDR3 size: 15 residues. The CDR3 DNA reads TGTGCCACCAGTGATTTGATCGCAGACCCAGATACGCAGTATTTT. Translating gives CATSDLIADPDTQYF.

The gene calls are TRBV9 and TRBJ1-2; a possible D gene is TRBD1 (5 bases). Germline V gene sequence: CDR1 SGDLS, CDR2 YYNGEE. This CDR3 comprises 14 residues. Trimming took 4 bases from V and 7 from J, leaving 17 bases between them. The CDR3 DNA reads TGTGCCAGCAGCTCCCGGGGGGGGGGTATTGGCTACACCTTC. It yields the protein CASSSRGGGIGYTF.

This clonotype was counted a few times. The V call is TRBV10-3, the J call TRBJ2-5; 11 bases align to TRBD2. This CDR3 contains 16 residues. J was trimmed by 6 bases and V by 10 bases; bases with no gene match: 16. CDR1 is ENHRY and CDR2 is SYGVKD in the germline V gene. DNA of the CDR3: TGTGCCAGCAGAGAGACTAGCGGGATCCCCGTCCAGACCCAGTACTTC. Translation: CASRETSGIPVQTQYF.

This clonotype showed up many times. This rearrangement joins TRBV20-1 to TRBJ1-2; D not resolved. V shed 3 bases and J shed 0 bases, with 8 bases lying between them. The CDR3 length is 13 residues. Germline loops: CDR1 DFQATT, CDR2 SNEGSKA (reference sequence). The CDR3 coding sequence is TGCAGTGCTAGGGACGGTGCTAACTATGGCTACACCTTC. It yields the protein CSARDGANYGYTF.

This clonotype was counted a few times. J is TRBJ2-7 and V is TRBV7-2; weak D call: TRBD2 (5 bases). The V gene's germline CDR1 is SGHTA and CDR2 FQGNSA. The CDR3 is 15 residues long. The ends were cut back, 3 bases at V and 0 bases at J, with 12 bases in the middle. CDR3 sequence reads: CASSFVGDPSYEQYF. Written as DNA, the CDR3 is TGTGCCAGCAGCTTCGTGGGAGATCCCTCCTACGAGCAGTACTTC. The whole variable domain, remainder taken from reference TRBV7-2 and TRBJ2-7, is GAGVSQSPSNKVTEKGKDVELRCDPISGHTALYWYRQSLGQGLEFLIYFQGNSAPDKSGLPSDRFSAERTGGSVSTLTIQRTQQEDSAVYLCASSFVGDPSYEQYFGPGTRLTVT.

The CDR3 sequence is CASSYSSIQGADGYTF. The DNA of the CDR3 is TGTGCCAGCAGTTACTCTTCAATCCAGGGGGCAGATGGCTACACCTTC. The V and J genes are TRBV6-5 and TRBJ1-2; TRBD1 aligns across 8 bases. The CDR3 consists of 16 residues. J gave up 6 bases and V 0 bases, and 9 bases lay outside the gene matches. Germline lookup yields CDR1 MNHEY and CDR2 SVGAGI.

The chain employs TRBV19 and TRBJ2-1, with 16 nucleotides matching TRBD2. Germline V gene sequence: CDR1 LNHDA, CDR2 SQIVND (reference sequence). The CDR3 is 19 residues long. The V segment lost 5 bases and the J segment 7 bases; nucleotides outside the gene matches: 14. CDR3 nucleotides: TGTGCCAGTAGTTCACCCGGGACTAGCGGGAGGGCCAGGGGGAATGAGCAGTTCTTC. Residues: CASSSPGTSGRARGNEQFF.

This sequence joins TRBV19 and TRBJ2-7; tentatively, D is TRBD1 or TRBD2 (5 bases each). CDR1 and CDR2 from the germline V gene are LNHDA and SQIVND (reference sequence). The CDR3 is 14 residues long. Trimming left V 9 bases short and J 6 bases short, with 21 bases between. The CDR3 spells CASSRGRGWLEQYF. The CDR3 nucleotides are TGTGCCAGCAGCCGGGGTAGGGGATGGCTCGAGCAGTACTTC. Together with reference TRBV19 and TRBJ2-7, the CDR3 gives the full variable domain: DGGITQSPKYLFRKEGQNVTLSCEQNLNHDAMYWYRQDPGQGLRLIYYSQIVNDFQKGDIAEGYSVSREKKESFPLTVTSAQKNPTAFYLCASSRGRGWLEQYFGPGTRLTVT.

The chain carries TRBV10-3 and TRBJ1-2; 8 bases fit TRBD1. CDR1 is ENHRY, CDR2 SYGVKD, per germline. V dropped 3 bases and J dropped 6; count of bases not matched to a gene: 3. The CDR3 contains 13 residues. DNA of the CDR3: TGTGCCATCAGTGATTCAGGGGGCAATGGCTACACCTTC. It specifies CAISDSGGNGYTF.